This TCR beta chain was observed in a study of T cells in Graves' hyperthyroidism and ophthalmopathy. Overall study findings and caveats: Most thyroid clonotypes expanded above 0.001 appeared in blood too. Ophthalmopathy was distinguished from stable hyperthyroidism by 13 V-J signatures.

At least ten counts were recorded for this clonotype. Its antigen is currently unknown. Per the germline V gene, CDR1 is SGHVS and CDR2 is FQNEAQ. The CDR3 loop spans 13 amino acids. V lost 3 bases, J lost 1 base, and 7 bases lay in between. RNA transcripts provided the source from which TCR beta CDR3 regions were amplified. The HTBI primer set drove a first-round RT-PCR of the TCR CDR3. TCRdb analysed the multiplex PCR reads with MiXCR anew, one entry per CDR3 protein. The sample has about 700,000 distinct CDR3 sequences, 45% seen once. Diagnosing involved the use of clinical symptoms, serum thyroxine and TRAb, thyroid ultrasound and orbital computed tomography.

V and J are TRBV7-8 and TRBJ2-7; D gene unclear. Sample: peripheral blood or thyroid tissue (not recorded which). This receptor was taken from an adult man with Graves' disease, either hyperthyroidism or ophthalmopathy (not recorded which). CDR3 sequence (DNA): TGTGCCAGCAGCTTCTCTATATCCTACGAGCAGTACTTC. This codes for CASSFSISYEQYF.